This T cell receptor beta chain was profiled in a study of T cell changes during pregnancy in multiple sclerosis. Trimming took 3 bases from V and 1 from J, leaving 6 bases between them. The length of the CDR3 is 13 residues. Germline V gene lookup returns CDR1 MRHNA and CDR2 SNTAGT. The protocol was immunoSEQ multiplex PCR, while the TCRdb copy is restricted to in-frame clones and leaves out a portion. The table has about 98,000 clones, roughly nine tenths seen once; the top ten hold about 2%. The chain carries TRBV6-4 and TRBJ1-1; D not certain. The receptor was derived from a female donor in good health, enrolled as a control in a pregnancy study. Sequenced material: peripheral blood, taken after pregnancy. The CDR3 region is CASSERRNTEAFF. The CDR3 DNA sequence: TGTGCCAGCAGTGAGCGGAGGAACACTGAAGCTTTCTTT.